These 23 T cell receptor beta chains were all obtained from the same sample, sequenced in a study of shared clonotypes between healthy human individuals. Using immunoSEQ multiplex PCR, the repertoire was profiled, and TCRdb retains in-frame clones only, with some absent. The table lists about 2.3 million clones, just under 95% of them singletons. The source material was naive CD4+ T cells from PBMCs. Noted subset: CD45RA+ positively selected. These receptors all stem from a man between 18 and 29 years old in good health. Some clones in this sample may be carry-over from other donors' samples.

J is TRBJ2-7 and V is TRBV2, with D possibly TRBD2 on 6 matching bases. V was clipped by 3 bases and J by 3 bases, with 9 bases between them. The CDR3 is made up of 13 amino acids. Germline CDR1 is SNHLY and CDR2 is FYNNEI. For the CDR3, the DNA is TGTGCCAGCAGTGATAGCGGAGTCTACGAGCAGTACTTC. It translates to CASSDSGVYEQYF.

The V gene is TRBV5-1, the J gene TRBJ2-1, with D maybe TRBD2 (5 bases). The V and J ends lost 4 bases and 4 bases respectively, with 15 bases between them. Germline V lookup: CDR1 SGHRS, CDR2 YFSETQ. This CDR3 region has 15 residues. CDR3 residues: CASSKEDIRYNEQFF. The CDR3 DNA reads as TGCGCCAGCAGCAAGGAGGATATTCGATACAATGAGCAGTTCTTC. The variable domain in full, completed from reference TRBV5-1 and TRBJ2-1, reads KAGVTQTPRYLIKTRGQQVTLSCSPISGHRSVSWYQQTPGQGLQFLFEYFSETQRNKGNFPGRFSGRQFSNSRSEMNVSTLELGDSALYLCASSKEDIRYNEQFFGPGTRLTVL.

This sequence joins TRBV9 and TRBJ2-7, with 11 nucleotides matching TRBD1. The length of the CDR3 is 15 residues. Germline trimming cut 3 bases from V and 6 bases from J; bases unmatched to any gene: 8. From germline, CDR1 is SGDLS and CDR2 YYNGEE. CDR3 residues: CASSATPGQGVEQYF. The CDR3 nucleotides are TGTGCCAGCAGCGCAACACCGGGACAGGGGGTCGAGCAGTACTTC.

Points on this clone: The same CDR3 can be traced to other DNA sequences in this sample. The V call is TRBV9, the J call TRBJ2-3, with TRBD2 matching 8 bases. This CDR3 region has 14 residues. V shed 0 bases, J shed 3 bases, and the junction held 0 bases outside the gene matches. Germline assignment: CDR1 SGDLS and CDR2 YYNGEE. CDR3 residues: CASSVASGTDTQYF. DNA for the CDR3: TGTGCCAGCAGCGTAGCTAGCGGGACAGATACGCAGTATTTT.

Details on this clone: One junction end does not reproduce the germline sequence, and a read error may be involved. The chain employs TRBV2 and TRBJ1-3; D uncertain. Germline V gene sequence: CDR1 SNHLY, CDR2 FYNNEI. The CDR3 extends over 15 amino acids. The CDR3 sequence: CAGRPEGFSGNTIYF. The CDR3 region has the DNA TGTGCCGGCAGACCAGAGGGCTTCTCTGGAAACACCATATATTTT.

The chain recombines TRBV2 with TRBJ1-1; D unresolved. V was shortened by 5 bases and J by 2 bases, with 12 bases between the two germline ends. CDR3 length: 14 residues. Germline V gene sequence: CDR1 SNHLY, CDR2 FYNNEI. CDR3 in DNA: TGTGCCAGCAGTTATCAGGATTTTAACACTGAAGCTTTCTTT. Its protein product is CASSYQDFNTEAFF.

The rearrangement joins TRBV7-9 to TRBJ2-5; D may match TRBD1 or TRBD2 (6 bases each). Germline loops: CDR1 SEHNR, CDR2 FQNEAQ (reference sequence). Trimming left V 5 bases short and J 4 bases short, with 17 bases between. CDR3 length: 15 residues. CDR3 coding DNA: TGTGCCAGCAGCGGGGGGTCTCAAGGGGGAGAGACCCAGTACTTC. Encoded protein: CASSGGSQGGETQYF.

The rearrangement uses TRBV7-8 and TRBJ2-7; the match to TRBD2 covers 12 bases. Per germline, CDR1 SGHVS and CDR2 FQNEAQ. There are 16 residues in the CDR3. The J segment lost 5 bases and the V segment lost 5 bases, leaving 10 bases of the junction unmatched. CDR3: CASSPGGLAGRNEQYF. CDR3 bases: TGTGCCAGCAGCCCAGGCGGACTAGCGGGGCGGAACGAGCAGTACTTC.

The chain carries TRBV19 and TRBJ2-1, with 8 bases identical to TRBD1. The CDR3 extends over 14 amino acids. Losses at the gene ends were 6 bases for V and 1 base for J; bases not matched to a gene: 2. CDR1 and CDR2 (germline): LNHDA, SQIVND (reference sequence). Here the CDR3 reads CASRGQASYNEQFF. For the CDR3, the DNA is TGTGCCAGTAGGGGACAGGCTTCCTACAATGAGCAGTTCTTC.

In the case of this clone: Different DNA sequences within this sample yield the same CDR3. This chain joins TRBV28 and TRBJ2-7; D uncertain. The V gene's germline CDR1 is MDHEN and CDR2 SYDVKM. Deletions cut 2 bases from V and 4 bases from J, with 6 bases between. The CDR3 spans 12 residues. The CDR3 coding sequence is TGTGCCAGCAGTTTACGGCGGTACGAGCAGTACTTC. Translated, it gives CASSLRRYEQYF.

The CDR3 DNA reads as TGTGCCAGCAGCTTTTTAGACCCAGGAGGGGAAGCTTTCTTT. Amino acid sequence: CASSFLDPGGEAFF. The chain has TRBV7-9 and TRBJ1-1; D is undetermined. Trimming took 3 bases from V and 8 from J, leaving 16 bases between them. The CDR3 extends over 14 amino acids. Germline V gene data show CDR1 as SEHNR and CDR2 as FQNEAQ (reference sequence).

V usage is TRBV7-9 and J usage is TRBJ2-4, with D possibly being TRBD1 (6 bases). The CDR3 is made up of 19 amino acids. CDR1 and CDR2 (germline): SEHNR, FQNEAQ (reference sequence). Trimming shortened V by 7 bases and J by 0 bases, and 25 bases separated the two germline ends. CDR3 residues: CASNISPIGTPLAKNIQYF. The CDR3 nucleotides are TGTGCCAGCAATATTAGCCCAATCGGGACACCCCTAGCCAAAAACATTCAGTACTTC.

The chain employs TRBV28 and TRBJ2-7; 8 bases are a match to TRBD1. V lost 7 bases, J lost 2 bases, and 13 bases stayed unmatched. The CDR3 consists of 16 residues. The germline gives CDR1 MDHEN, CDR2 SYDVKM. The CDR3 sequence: CASIRSGTGLTYEQYF. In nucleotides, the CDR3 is TGTGCCAGCATCCGATCCGGGACAGGACTAACCTACGAGCAGTACTTC. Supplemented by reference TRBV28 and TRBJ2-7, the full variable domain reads DVKVTQSSRYLVKRTGEKVFLECVQDMDHENMFWYRQDPGLGLRLIYFSYDVKMKEKGDIPEGYSVSREKKERFSLILESASTNQTSMYLCASIRSGTGLTYEQYFGPGTRLTVT.

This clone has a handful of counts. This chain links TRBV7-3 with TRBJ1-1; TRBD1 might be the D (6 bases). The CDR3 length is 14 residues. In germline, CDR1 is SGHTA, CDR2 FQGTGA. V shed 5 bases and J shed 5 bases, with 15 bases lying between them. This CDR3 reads CASSRLGGATEAFF. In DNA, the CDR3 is TGTGCCAGCAGCCGCCTGGGGGGCGCGACTGAAGCTTTCTTT.

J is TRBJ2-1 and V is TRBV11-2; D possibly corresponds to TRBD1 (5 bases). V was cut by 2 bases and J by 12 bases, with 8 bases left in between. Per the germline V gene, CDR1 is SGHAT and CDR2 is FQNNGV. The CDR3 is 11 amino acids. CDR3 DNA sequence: TGTGCCAGCAGCTTATGGGGCGGGCAGTTCTTC. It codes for CASSLWGGQFF. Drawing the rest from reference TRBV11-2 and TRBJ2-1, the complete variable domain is EAGVAQSPRYKIIEKRQSVAFWCNPISGHATLYWYQQILGQGPKLLIQFQNNGVVDDSQLPKDRFSAERLKGVDSTLKIQPAKLEDSAVYLCASSLWGGQFFGPGTRLTVL.

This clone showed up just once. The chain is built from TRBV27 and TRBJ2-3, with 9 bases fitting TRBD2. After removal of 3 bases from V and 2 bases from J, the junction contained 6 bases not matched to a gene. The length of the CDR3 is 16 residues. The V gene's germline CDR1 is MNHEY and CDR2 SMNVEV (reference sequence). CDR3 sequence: CASSFRLAGPTDTQYF. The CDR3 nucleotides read TGTGCCAGCAGTTTTAGGCTAGCGGGGCCCACAGATACGCAGTATTTT.

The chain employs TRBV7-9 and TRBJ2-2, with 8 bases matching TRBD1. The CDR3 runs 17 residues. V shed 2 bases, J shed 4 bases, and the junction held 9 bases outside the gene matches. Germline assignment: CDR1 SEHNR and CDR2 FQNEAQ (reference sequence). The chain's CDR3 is CASSLLLTGGPTGELFF. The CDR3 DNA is TGTGCCAGCAGCTTACTTTTAACAGGGGGGCCCACCGGGGAGCTGTTTTTT. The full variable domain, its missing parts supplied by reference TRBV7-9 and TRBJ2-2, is DTGVSQNPRHKITKRGQNVTFRCDPISEHNRLYWYRQTLGQGPEFLTYFQNEAQLEKSRLLSDRFSAERPKGSFSTLEIQRTEQGDSAMYLCASSLLLTGGPTGELFFGEGSRLTVL.

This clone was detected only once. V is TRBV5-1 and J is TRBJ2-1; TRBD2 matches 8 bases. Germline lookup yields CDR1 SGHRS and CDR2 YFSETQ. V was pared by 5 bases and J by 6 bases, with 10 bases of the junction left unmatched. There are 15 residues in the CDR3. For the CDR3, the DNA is TGCGCCAGCAGGGTCAGCGGGAGTAATCCCAATGAGCAGTTCTTC. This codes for CASRVSGSNPNEQFF.

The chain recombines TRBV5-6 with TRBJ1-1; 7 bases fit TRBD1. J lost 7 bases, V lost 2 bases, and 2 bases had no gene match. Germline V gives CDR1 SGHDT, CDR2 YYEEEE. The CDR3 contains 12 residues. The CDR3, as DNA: TGTGCCAGCAGCTTTCGACAGGGTGAAGCTTTCTTT. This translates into CASSFRQGEAFF.

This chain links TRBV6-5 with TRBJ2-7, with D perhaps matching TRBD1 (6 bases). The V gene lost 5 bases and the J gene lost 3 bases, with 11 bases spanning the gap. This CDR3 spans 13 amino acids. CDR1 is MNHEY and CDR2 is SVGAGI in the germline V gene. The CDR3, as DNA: TGTGCCAGCAGTCAGGGGAATCACTACGAGCAGTACTTC. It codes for CASSQGNHYEQYF.

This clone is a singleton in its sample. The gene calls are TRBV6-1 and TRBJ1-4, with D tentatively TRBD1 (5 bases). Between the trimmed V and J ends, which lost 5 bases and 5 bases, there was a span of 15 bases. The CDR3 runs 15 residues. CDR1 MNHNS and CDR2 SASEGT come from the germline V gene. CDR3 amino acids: CASSPNPGRNEKLFF. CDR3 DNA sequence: TGTGCCAGCAGTCCCAATCCGGGACGGAATGAAAAACTGTTTTTT.

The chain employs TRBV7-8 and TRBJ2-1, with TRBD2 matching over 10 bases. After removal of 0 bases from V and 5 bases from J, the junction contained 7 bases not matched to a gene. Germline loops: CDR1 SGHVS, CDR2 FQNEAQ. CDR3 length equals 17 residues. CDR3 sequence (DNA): TGTGCCAGCAGCTTAGCCCATACTAGCGGGGAAAACAATGAGCAGTTCTTC. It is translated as CASSLAHTSGENNEQFF.

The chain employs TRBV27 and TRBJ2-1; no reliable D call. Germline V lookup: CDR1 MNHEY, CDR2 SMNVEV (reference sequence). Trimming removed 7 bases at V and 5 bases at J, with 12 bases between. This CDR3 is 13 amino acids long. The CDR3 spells CASNPSNHNEQFF. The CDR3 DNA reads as TGTGCCAGCAACCCGAGCAACCACAATGAGCAGTTCTTC.